A single T cell receptor delta chain is shown here with its context. The antigen it recognizes is unknown. This may be a read error, as it is one base from a much larger clone. The same CDR3 also results from other DNA sequences found in this sample. The sample comes from a study of gamma-delta chains in newborns, infants, children (dated by TCRdb to the late 2010s). In terms of the full investigation: In the study title, it is stated that polyclonal expansion of innate gammadelta T cells is driven by microbial exposure immediately after birth. The study investigated how microbial exposure shaped innate gammadelta T cell populations in human newborns immediately after birth.

V loses 3 bases, J loses 0 bases, and the germline ends lie 11 bases apart. Inclusive of the bounding cysteine and phenylalanine, the CDR3 is 17 residues long. Here the CDR3 DNA is all that survives: 51 bases in frame from base 1. The germline V gene encodes CDR1 GEAIGNYY and CDR2 EKD. The sample was run on an Illumina MiSeq. Clones were re-identified by TCRdb from the public reads with CATT, and rows with the same DNA were merged. The table for this sample lists fewer than 8,000 delta-chain clones; around 0.6% of them were counted only once. Roughly a sixth of the sample is in the top ten clones. The receptor was derived from a child who was a newborn, infant or young child, either healthy, febrile or measles-vaccinated (not recorded which). The sequencing sample was made of blood. This chain is built from TRDV2 and TRDJ3, with no reliable assignment of the D segment. The CDR3 amino acid sequence is: CACDPVLFSWDTRQMFF. The nucleotide sequence is given as TGTGCCTGTGACCCTGTACTGTTCTCCTGGGACACCCGACAGATGTTTTTC.